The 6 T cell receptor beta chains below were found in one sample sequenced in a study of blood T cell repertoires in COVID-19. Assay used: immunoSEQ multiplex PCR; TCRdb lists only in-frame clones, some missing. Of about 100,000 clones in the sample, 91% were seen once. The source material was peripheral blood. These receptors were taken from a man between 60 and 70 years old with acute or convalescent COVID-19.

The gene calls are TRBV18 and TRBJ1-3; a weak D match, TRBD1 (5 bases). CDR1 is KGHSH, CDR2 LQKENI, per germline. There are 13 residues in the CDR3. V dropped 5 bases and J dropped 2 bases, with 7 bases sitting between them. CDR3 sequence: CASSRGPGNTIYF. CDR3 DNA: TGTGCCAGCTCAAGGGGTCCTGGAAACACCATATATTTT.

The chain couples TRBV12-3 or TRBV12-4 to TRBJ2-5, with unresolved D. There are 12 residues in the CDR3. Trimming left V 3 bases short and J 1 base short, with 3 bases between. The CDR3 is CASSFSQETQYF. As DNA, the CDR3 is TGTGCCAGCAGTTTTAGCCAAGAGACCCAGTACTTC.

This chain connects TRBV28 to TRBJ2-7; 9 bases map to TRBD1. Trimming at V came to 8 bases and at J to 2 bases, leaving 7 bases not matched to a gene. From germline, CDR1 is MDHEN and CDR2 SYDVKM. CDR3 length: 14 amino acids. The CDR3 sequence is CASGWTGAAYEQYF. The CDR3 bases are TGTGCCAGCGGGTGGACAGGGGCCGCCTACGAGCAGTACTTC.

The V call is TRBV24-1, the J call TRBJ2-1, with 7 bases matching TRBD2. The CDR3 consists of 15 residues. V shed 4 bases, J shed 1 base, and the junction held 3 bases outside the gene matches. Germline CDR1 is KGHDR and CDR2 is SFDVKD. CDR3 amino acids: CATSDERDSYNEQFF. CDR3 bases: TGTGCCACCAGTGACGAGCGGGATTCCTACAATGAGCAGTTCTTC.

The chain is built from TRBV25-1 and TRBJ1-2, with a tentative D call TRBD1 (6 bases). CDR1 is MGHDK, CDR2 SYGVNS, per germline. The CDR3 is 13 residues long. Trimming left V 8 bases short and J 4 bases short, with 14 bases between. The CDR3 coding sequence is TGTGCCAGCTCCAGGGGATCTCCCTATGGCTACACCTTC. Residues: CASSRGSPYGYTF.

In nucleotides, the CDR3 is TGCAGCGTTTTAAGGGGCGGGAACACTGAAGCTTTCTTT. This gives the protein CSVLRGGNTEAFF. This chain uses TRBV29-1 with TRBJ1-1; D perhaps matches TRBD1 (5 bases). V lost 5 bases and J lost 1, with 11 bases in between. The germline CDR1 and CDR2 sequences are SQVTM and ANQGSEA. The CDR3 sequence is 13 residues long.